This T cell receptor beta chain was found in a study of cytomegalovirus exposure and HLA in healthy donors. This clone was seen only a few times. What it binds is unknown. Deletions cut 2 bases from V and 6 bases from J, with 14 bases between. Germline V gene data show CDR1 as SNHLY and CDR2 as FYNNEI. The CDR3 totals 14 residues. PCR was performed using 60 Vbeta and 13 Jbeta primers. TCRdb's table, derived via immunoSEQ multiplex PCR, lists solely in-frame clones and lacks some. The sample consists of about 200,000 clones, 82% of them appearing once. General observations from the study: Highly shared sequence variants in one cluster were likely a sequencing artifact. CMV antigen specificity was confirmed in vitro for a few CMV-associated chains. Later on, an analysis showed TCR association rates differing by HLA locus, with DRB1 the most and HLA-C the fewest. A later analysis linked a missense variant in DCLRE1C to the trimming of TCR beta V and J genes.

The chain links TRBV2 to TRBJ2-7; perhaps TRBD1 as D (6 bases). The clonotype originates from a woman aged 45 to 65 in good health and CMV-seropositive. The sequencing input was PBMCs. DNA of the CDR3: TGTGCCAGCAGTGAATCCAGGGGATGGCTCGAGCAGTACTTC. As protein: CASSESRGWLEQYF.